This T cell receptor (beta chain) was identified during a study of blood T cell repertoires in COVID-19 (dated by TCRdb to the early 2020s). As for the study more broadly: The collaborator samples originated in the United States, Italy and Spain and spanned the acute and convalescent phases of COVID-19. Nearly every sample came with metadata listing a de-identified subject ID, COVID-19 status, age in years and sex. The repertoires were made available in a free public database intended to serve as a resource for research on the immune response to SARS-CoV-2. HLA class I and class II types, where available, came from metadata supplied by the sample provider rather than from assay-based typing. The material from the prospective study consisted of cDNA or gDNA derived from T cells, B-cell-depleted T cells, or PBMCs. Subjects who had been exposed to COVID-19, were actively infected with it, or had recovered from it provided the deeply sampled blood TCRbeta repertoires that made up the dataset. The samples were drawn from the first 160 participants of the ongoing ImmuneRACE study and from 1,200 or so subjects provided by 6 global collaborators.

Measured from the cysteine to the phenylalanine, the CDR3 is 15 residues long. Here the CDR3 DNA is all that survives: 45 bases in frame from base 1. Trimming removed 0 bases from V and 2 bases from J, leaving 9 bases between the germline ends. CDR1 is given as SGHTA and CDR2 as FQGNSA, both from the germline V gene. The immunoSEQ Assay, a bias-controlled multiplex PCR, was used to amplify TCRbeta CDR3 regions from genomic DNA. The paper's data handling went like this. The number of nucleated cells in each sample was estimated from the amplification of reference gene primers within the assay. Sequence reads were collapsed and filtered to measure the absolute abundance of every unique TCRbeta CDR3 rearrangement. Productive Simpson clonality was computed per sample as the square root of Simpson's diversity index over productive rearrangements. The table comes from immuneACCESS by way of TCRdb, which keeps in-frame sequences with V and J called. Part of the clones is missing from these tables; in studies checked, under half for an unresolved V gene and the rest for unknown reasons. V and J calls and clone size come straight from that table; D and trimming were deduced from the DNA. In all, the sample holds under 65,000 clones, and 89% of those were seen once. Together, the top ten hold roughly 2% of the sample.

A word on this clone: Its antigen is not yet known. The input lacks base qualities; no much larger clone sits a single base away.

The collaborating institutions used their own protocols to collect whole blood in K2EDTA tubes. Collaborator samples were shipped for TCRbeta analysis as frozen whole blood, isolated PBMCs, or DNA extracted from either sample type. Summary of the overall study and its limitations: How much clinical and demographic metadata was included differed by source and by participant, and the metadata was provided uncurated.

The V and J segments used are TRBV7-2 and TRBJ2-3; a weak D assignment points to TRBD2 (5 bases agree). Material: peripheral blood. The clonotype was recovered from a human donor in a cohort sampled during active COVID-19. CDR3 sequence: CASSLASGFTDTQYF. The sequenced DNA: TGTGCCAGCAGCTTAGCGAGCGGTTTCACAGATACGCAGTATTTT.